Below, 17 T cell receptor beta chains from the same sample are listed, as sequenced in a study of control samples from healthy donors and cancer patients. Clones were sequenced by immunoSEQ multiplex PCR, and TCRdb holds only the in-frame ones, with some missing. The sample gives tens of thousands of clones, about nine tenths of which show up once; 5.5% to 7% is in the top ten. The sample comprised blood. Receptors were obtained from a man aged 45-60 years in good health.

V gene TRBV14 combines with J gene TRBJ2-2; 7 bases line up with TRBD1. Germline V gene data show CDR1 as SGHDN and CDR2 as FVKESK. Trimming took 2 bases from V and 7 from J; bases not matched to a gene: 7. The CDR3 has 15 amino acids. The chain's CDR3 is CASSQWQGDGGELFF. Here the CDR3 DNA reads TGTGCCAGCAGCCAATGGCAGGGGGACGGCGGGGAGCTGTTTTTT.

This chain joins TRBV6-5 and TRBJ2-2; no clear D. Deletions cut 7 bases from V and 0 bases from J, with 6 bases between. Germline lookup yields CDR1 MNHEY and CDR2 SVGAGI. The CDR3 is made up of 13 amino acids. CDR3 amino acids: CASKHPNTGELFF. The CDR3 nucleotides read TGTGCCAGCAAGCATCCGAACACCGGGGAGCTGTTTTTT.

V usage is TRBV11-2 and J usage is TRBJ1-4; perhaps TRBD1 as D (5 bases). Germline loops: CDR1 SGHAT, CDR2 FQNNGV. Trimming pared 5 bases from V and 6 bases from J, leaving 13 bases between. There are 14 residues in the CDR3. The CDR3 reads CASSPGAVDEKLFF. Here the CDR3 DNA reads TGTGCCAGCAGCCCTGGGGCTGTGGATGAAAAACTGTTTTTT.

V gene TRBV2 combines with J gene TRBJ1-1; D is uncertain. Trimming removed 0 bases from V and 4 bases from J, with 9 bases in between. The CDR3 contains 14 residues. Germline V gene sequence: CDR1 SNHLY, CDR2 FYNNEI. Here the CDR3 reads CASSEAGRTTEAFF. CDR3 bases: TGTGCCAGCAGTGAAGCGGGTCGGACCACTGAAGCTTTCTTT.

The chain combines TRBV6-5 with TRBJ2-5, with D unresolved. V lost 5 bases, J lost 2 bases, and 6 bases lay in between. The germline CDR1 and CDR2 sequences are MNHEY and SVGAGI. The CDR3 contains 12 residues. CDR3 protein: CASSLVQETQYF. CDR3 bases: TGTGCCAGCAGTCTGGTACAAGAGACCCAGTACTTC.

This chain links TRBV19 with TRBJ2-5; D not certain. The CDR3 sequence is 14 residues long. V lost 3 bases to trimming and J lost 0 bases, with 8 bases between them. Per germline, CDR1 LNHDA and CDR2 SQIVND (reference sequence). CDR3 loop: CASSIGPNQETQYF. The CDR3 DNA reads TGTGCCAGTAGTATCGGTCCGAACCAAGAGACCCAGTACTTC.

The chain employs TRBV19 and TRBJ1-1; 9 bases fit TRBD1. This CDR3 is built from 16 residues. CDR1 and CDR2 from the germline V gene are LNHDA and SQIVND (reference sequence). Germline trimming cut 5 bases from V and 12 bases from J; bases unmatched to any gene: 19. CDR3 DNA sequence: TGTGCCAGTAGTCTTTCCGGGACAGGGAAAGGATTAAGAACTTTCTTT. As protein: CASSLSGTGKGLRTFF.

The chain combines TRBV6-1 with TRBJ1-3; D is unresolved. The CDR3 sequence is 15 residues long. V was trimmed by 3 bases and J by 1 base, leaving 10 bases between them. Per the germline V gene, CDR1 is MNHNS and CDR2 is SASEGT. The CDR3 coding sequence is TGTGCCAGCAGTGATTGGCGGGGTTCTGGAAACACCATATATTTT. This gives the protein CASSDWRGSGNTIYF.

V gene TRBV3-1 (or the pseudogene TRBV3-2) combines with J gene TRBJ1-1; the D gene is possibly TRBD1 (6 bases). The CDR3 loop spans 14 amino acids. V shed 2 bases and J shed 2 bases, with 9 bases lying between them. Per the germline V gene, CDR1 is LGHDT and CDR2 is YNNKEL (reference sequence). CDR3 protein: CASSQSDSNTEAFF. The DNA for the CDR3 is TGTGCCAGCAGCCAATCGGACAGTAACACTGAAGCTTTCTTT.

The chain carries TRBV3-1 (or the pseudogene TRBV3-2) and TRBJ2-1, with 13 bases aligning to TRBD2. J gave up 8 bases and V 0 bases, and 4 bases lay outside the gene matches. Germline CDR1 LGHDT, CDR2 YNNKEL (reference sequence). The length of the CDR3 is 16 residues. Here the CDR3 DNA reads TGTGCCAGCAGCCAAGACACTAGCGGGGGGGCCCATGAGCAGTTCTTC. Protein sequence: CASSQDTSGGAHEQFF.

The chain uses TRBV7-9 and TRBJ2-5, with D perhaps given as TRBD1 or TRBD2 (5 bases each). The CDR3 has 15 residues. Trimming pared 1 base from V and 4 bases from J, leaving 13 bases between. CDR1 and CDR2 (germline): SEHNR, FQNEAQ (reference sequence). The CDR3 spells CASSLGGSLGETQYF. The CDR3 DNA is TGTGCCAGCAGCTTAGGGGGGTCACTGGGAGAGACCCAGTACTTC.

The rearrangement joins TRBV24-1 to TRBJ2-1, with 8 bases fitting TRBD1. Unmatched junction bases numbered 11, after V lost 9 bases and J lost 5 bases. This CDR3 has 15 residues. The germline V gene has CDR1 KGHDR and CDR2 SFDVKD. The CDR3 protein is CATSHGQGRNNEQFF. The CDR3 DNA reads TGTGCCACCTCACATGGACAGGGCCGAAACAATGAGCAGTTCTTC.

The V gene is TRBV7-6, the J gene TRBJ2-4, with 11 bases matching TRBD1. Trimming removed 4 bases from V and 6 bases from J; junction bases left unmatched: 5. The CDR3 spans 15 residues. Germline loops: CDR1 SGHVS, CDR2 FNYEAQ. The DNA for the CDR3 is TGTGCCAGCAGCTCCGGGACAGGGGGAATAAACATTCAGTACTTC. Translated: CASSSGTGGINIQYF.

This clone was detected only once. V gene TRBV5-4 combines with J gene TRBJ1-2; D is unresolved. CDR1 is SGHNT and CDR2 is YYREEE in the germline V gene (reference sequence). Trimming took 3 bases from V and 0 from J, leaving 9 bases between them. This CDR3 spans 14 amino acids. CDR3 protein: CASSSRTTNYGYTF. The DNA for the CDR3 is TGTGCCAGCAGCTCCCGGACTACTAACTATGGCTACACCTTC.

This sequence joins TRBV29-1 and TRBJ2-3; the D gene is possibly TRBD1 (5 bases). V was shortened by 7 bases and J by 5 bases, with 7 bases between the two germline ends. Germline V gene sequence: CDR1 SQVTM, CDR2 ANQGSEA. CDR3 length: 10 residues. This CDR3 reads CSGREDTQYF. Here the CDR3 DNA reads TGCAGCGGCAGGGAAGATACGCAGTATTTT.

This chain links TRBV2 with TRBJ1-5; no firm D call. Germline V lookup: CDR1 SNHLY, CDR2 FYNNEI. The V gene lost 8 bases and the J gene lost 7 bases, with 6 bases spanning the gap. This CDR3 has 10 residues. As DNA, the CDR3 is TGTGCCAGCCAAACACAGCCCCAGCATTTT. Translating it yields CASQTQPQHF.

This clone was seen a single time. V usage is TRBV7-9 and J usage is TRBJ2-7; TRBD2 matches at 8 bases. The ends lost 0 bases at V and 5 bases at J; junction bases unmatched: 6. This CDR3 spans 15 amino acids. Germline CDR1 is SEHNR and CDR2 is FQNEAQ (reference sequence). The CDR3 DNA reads TGTGCCAGCAGCTTAGCCGGGGGGGCTGGAAACGAGCAGTACTTC. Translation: CASSLAGGAGNEQYF.